The clone carrying this T cell receptor (beta chain) occurred a few times. Its target is not known. TCRdb called the 5' RACE reads again in MiXCR, with one record for every CDR3 protein. The sample has 450,000 or so distinct CDR3 sequences, 13% to 15% seen once. These data originate in a study of identical twins. Study-level points and caveats: Among beta out-of-frame sequences, excess sharing between twins appeared weaker. Conclusions came from cross-sectional statistical analysis, not from following the same donors. Some out-of-frame alpha sequences were shared by twins, and these showed excess low generation probability. High-abundance cord blood beta clonotypes had fewer insertions; memory repertoires showed none.

The trim removed 5 bases at V and 4 bases at J, leaving 5 bases unmatched. This CDR3 comprises 14 residues. In germline, CDR1 is SGHTA, CDR2 FQGNSA. These data were likewise used in another study, on yellow fever vaccine responses in identical twins.

The rearrangement links TRBV7-2 to TRBJ2-3, with TRBD2 matching over 8 bases. The source of this sequence is a woman younger than 35 in good health. Sample: CD4+ T cells sorted from blood. The CDR3 here is CASSRGGLADTQYF. CDR3 sequence (DNA): TGTGCCAGCAGCCGGGGGGGCCTCGCAGATACGCAGTATTTT. The full variable domain, in which reference TRBV7-2 and TRBJ2-3 provide the parts outside the CDR3, is GAGVSQSPSNKVTEKGKDVELRCDPISGHTALYWYRQSLGQGLEFLIYFQGNSAPDKSGLPSDRFSAERTGGSVSTLTIQRTQQEDSAVYLCASSRGGLADTQYFGPGTRLTVL.